The 18 T cell receptor beta chains given below trace back to one sample, sequenced in a study of identical twins. MiXCR, run by TCRdb on the 5' RACE reads, gives a single entry per CDR3 protein. The profile shows a few hundred thousand distinct CDR3 sequences, approximately 10% of them singletons. Separately, the same data were catalogued under a study of yellow fever vaccine responses in identical twins.

The specimen was PBMCs. The receptors originated from a woman under 30 in good health.

The chain employs TRBV29-1 and TRBJ2-1, with 8 bases that match TRBD2. The CDR3 has 14 amino acids. CDR1 is SQVTM and CDR2 is ANQGSEA in the germline V gene. The junction had 14 bases not matched to a gene; V was cut back by 8 bases and J by 8 bases. Here the CDR3 reads CSFLIAGTGHEQFF. CDR3 coding DNA: TGCAGCTTCCTAATAGCGGGAACAGGCCATGAGCAGTTCTTC.

The CDR3 protein is CASTSGRRSGSGGYF. As DNA, the CDR3 is TGTGCCAGCACATCAGGGCGTCGTAGCGGGAGTGGAGGGTACTTC. The chain carries TRBV12-3 or TRBV12-4 and TRBJ2-7; 9 nucleotides align to TRBD2. V lost 7 bases to trimming and J lost 12 bases; unmatched junction nucleotides: 19. This CDR3 contains 15 residues.

The chain uses TRBV5-1 and TRBJ2-2; no clear D. Looked up from germline, CDR1 is SGHRS and CDR2 is YFSETQ. Trimming removed 2 bases from V and 1 base from J, with 9 bases in between. CDR3 length equals 15 residues. The CDR3 spells CASSFGYKNTGELFF. CDR3 sequence (DNA): TGCGCCAGCAGCTTCGGCTACAAGAACACCGGGGAGCTGTTTTTT. The whole variable domain, filled in from reference TRBV5-1 and TRBJ2-2, reads KAGVTQTPRYLIKTRGQQVTLSCSPISGHRSVSWYQQTPGQGLQFLFEYFSETQRNKGNFPGRFSGRQFSNSRSEMNVSTLELGDSALYLCASSFGYKNTGELFFGEGSRLTVL.

V is TRBV12-3 or TRBV12-4 and J is TRBJ2-7; the D call may be TRBD1 or TRBD2 (6 bases each). The V end lost 5 bases, the J end lost 3 bases, and 14 bases lay between the germline ends. The CDR3 is made up of 14 amino acids. The CDR3: CASSRRGHRYEQYF. The CDR3 DNA reads TGTGCCAGCAGTCGTCGGGGGCACCGCTACGAGCAGTACTTC.

This chain connects TRBV6-1 to TRBJ2-5, with 11 nucleotides matching TRBD1. Germline V CDR1 and CDR2: MNHNS, SASEGT. V shed 4 bases and J 4 bases; nucleotides not matched to a gene: 5. The CDR3 runs 15 residues. CDR3 residues: CASSADRGRGETQYF. CDR3 sequence (DNA): TGTGCCAGCAGTGCGGACAGGGGGCGAGGAGAGACCCAGTACTTC.

The chain employs TRBV6-1 and TRBJ2-7, with D possibly called TRBD1 or TRBD2 (5 bases each). Per the germline V gene, CDR1 is MNHNS and CDR2 is SASEGT. V was pared by 7 bases and J by 0 bases, with 13 bases between. The CDR3 is 14 residues long. Here the CDR3 reads CASTRDVSSYEQYF. The CDR3 DNA reads TGTGCCAGCACCAGGGACGTAAGCTCCTACGAGCAGTACTTC.

This sequence joins TRBV5-1 and TRBJ2-1; weak D call: TRBD1 (6 bases). The germline gives CDR1 SGHRS, CDR2 YFSETQ. CDR3 length: 16 residues. Trimming removed 7 bases from V and 2 bases from J, with 19 bases in between. In DNA form, the CDR3 reads TGCGCCAGCCGAAAGAACCAGGGGCAGGCCTACAATGAGCAGTTCTTC. Protein: CASRKNQGQAYNEQFF.

Ten or more counts support this clonotype. This chain connects TRBV6-5 to TRBJ1-3; D call uncertain. With 2 bases removed from V and 1 base from J, the gap between germline ends came to 9 bases. Germline CDR1 is MNHEY and CDR2 is SVGAGI. This CDR3 is 15 amino acids long. CDR3 in amino acids: CASSYAQSSGNTIYF. DNA for the CDR3: TGTGCCAGCAGTTACGCCCAGTCTTCTGGAAACACCATATATTTT.

In its sample, this clonotype was seen a few times. The V call is TRBV12-3 or TRBV12-4, the J call TRBJ2-7; D might be TRBD2 (6 bases). The CDR3 spans 15 residues. V dropped 5 bases and J dropped 2 bases, with 16 bases sitting between them. The CDR3 DNA reads as TGTGCCAGCAGTCGGACGGGGGTTCGCCCCTACGAGCAGTACTTC. This translates into CASSRTGVRPYEQYF.

This clonotype has a handful of counts. The V gene is TRBV5-1, the J gene TRBJ2-7, with 7 bases aligning to TRBD1. CDR1 and CDR2 (germline): SGHRS, YFSETQ. The trim removed 4 bases at V and 7 bases at J, leaving 14 bases unmatched. This CDR3 is built from 15 residues. CDR3 in amino acids: CASSLGQRTGGEQYF. DNA of the CDR3: TGCGCCAGCAGCCTGGGACAGCGGACTGGCGGGGAGCAGTACTTC.

The V and J genes are TRBV10-3 and TRBJ2-5, with TRBD2 matching 8 bases. The J segment lost 9 bases and the V segment lost 3 bases, leaving 12 bases of the junction unmatched. The germline gives CDR1 ENHRY, CDR2 SYGVKD. The CDR3 consists of 15 residues. DNA for the CDR3: TGTGCCATCAGTGAACTAGCGGATAACAAGATTTCCCAGTACTTC. It yields the protein CAISELADNKISQYF.

This clonotype has only a few counts. The chain has TRBV10-3 and TRBJ2-5; 8 bases map to TRBD1. This CDR3 is built from 13 residues. V gave up 4 bases and J gave up 4 bases; unmatched junction bases: 2. Germline CDR1 ENHRY, CDR2 SYGVKD. The CDR3 DNA reads as TGTGCCATCAGTGGCACAGGGGGAGAGACCCAGTACTTC. Amino acid sequence: CAISGTGGETQYF.

This clonotype has ten or more counts. The CDR3 sequence is CASSQVGRLNLTYEQYF. In DNA, the CDR3 is TGCGCCAGCAGCCAAGTGGGCAGATTGAACTTAACCTACGAGCAGTACTTC. This rearrangement joins TRBV4-1 to TRBJ2-7; no clear D. The CDR3 has 17 residues. Germline CDR1 reads MGHRA; CDR2 reads YSYEKL. Trimming took 1 base from V and 2 from J, leaving 18 bases between them.

This clonotype was recorded many times. The chain couples TRBV4-1 to TRBJ2-1; 10 nucleotides line up with TRBD2. In germline, CDR1 is MGHRA, CDR2 YSYEKL. The CDR3 extends over 18 amino acids. The J segment lost 7 bases and the V segment lost 1 base, leaving 13 bases of the junction unmatched. The CDR3: CASSQGGLAGDGRNEQFF. Written as DNA, the CDR3 is TGCGCCAGCAGCCAAGGGGGGCTAGCGGGGGACGGGAGGAATGAGCAGTTCTTC.

About this clonotype: A read error is likely, as this CDR3 ends without the conserved phenylalanine or tryptophan. The chain joins TRBV14 to TRBJ1-4; unclear D gene. This CDR3 spans 16 amino acids. The germline V gene has CDR1 SGHDN and CDR2 FVKESK. The germline V and J ends were trimmed by 8 bases and 8 bases, with 24 bases remaining between them. The CDR3 loop is CASGGPEMLKVEKLFD. The CDR3 DNA reads as TGTGCCAGCGGAGGGCCAGAAATGCTCAAAGTGGAAAAACTGTTTGAT.

The chain links TRBV28 to TRBJ2-3; 8 bases align to TRBD1. The trim removed 8 bases at V and 4 bases at J, leaving 11 bases unmatched. The CDR3 loop spans 15 amino acids. Germline V gene sequence: CDR1 MDHEN, CDR2 SYDVKM. CDR3 region: CASLHRDRSPDTQYF. DNA of the CDR3: TGTGCCAGCCTCCACAGGGACAGGTCACCAGATACGCAGTATTTT.

The V and J genes are TRBV29-1 and TRBJ2-7, with D perhaps assigned TRBD1 or TRBD2 (6 bases each). Trimming removed 7 bases at V and 4 bases at J, with 14 bases between. The CDR3 is 12 amino acids. Germline V gene lookup returns CDR1 SQVTM and CDR2 ANQGSEA. CDR3 DNA sequence: TGCAGCGGGGGGGCTACCAAATACGAGCAGTACTTC. It translates to CSGGATKYEQYF.

The genes are TRBV5-1 and TRBJ2-1; 7 bases map to TRBD1. Germline values: CDR1 SGHRS, CDR2 YFSETQ. Trimming at V came to 0 bases and at J to 4 bases, leaving 7 bases not matched to a gene. The CDR3 is 16 residues long. CDR3 amino acids: CASSLGGTESYNEQFF. CDR3 DNA: TGCGCCAGCAGCTTGGGAGGGACAGAGAGTTACAATGAGCAGTTCTTC.